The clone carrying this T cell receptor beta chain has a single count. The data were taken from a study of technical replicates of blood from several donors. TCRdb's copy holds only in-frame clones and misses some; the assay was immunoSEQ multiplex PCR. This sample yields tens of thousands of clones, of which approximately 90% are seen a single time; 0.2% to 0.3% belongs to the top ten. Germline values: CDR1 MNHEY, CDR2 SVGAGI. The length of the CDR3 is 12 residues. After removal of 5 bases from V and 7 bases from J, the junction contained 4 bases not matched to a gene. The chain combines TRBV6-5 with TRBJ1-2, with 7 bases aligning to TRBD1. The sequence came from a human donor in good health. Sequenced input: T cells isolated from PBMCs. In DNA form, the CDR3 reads TGTGCCAGCAGTAGGGACAGAAGTGGCTACACCTTC. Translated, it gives CASSRDRSGYTF.